Following are 28 T cell receptor beta chains from one sample sequenced in a study of PD-L1 blockade in urothelial cancer. Time point meaning: peripheral blood 6 weeks after treatment start. Assay: immunoSEQ multiplex PCR; the TCRdb copy retains only in-frame clones and omits some. The data hold around 87,000 clones, with less than 90% observed a single time. Material: PBMCs, obtained around atezolizumab (anti-PD-L1) treatment. Every receptor here comes from an older man with urothelial cancer.

J is TRBJ2-5 and V is TRBV19, with 8 bases identical to TRBD2. V lost 5 bases and J lost 5; bases outside the gene matches: 7. Per germline, CDR1 LNHDA and CDR2 SQIVND (reference sequence). CDR3 size: 14 residues. The CDR3 DNA sequence: TGTGCCAGTAGTCCTGGACTAGCTCGGGAGACCCAGTACTTC. Protein: CASSPGLARETQYF.

This clone was seen just once. The CDR3 DNA reads TGTGCCAGCACTACTACTCGGGGGTTGAATGAGCAGTTCTTC. This gives the protein CASTTTRGLNEQFF. This chain links TRBV6-5 with TRBJ2-1, with D possibly being TRBD2 (6 bases). The V end was cut by 7 bases, the J end by 7 bases, with 17 bases between. The CDR3 loop spans 14 amino acids. Germline V gene data show CDR1 as MNHEY and CDR2 as SVGAGI.

This chain uses TRBV4-1 with TRBJ2-6; TRBD1 might be the D (5 bases). Trimming cost V 0 bases and J 2 bases, with 11 bases left between them. The CDR3 has 17 residues. The V gene's germline CDR1 is MGHRA and CDR2 YSYEKL. The CDR3: CASSQDRLGAGANVLTF. In DNA form, the CDR3 reads TGCGCCAGCAGCCAAGATCGTCTAGGGGCTGGGGCCAACGTCCTGACTTTC.

The chain recombines TRBV7-2 with TRBJ2-7, with 10 bases matching TRBD1. V shed 5 bases, J shed 3 bases, and the junction held 7 bases outside the gene matches. Per the germline V gene, CDR1 is SGHTA and CDR2 is FQGNSA. The CDR3 has 15 amino acids. The CDR3 protein is CASSVSGTGVYEQYF. The CDR3 bases are TGTGCCAGCAGCGTTTCCGGGACAGGGGTCTACGAGCAGTACTTC.

The chain carries TRBV7-8 and TRBJ2-3; the D gene is possibly TRBD2 (5 bases). V was shortened by 0 bases and J by 4 bases, with 14 bases between the two germline ends. This CDR3 contains 16 residues. The germline CDR1 and CDR2 sequences are SGHVS and FQNEAQ. The CDR3 coding sequence is TGTGCCAGCAGCTTAGCCGGGCCGAGGGTGGCAGATACGCAGTATTTT. It codes for CASSLAGPRVADTQYF.

This clone was counted a few times. This chain joins TRBV6-1 and TRBJ2-7; D is uncertain. V was trimmed by 7 bases and J by 1 base, leaving 5 bases between them. The CDR3 is 11 residues long. Germline CDR1 reads MNHNS; CDR2 reads SASEGT. CDR3 DNA sequence: TGTGCCAGCACTCTATCCTACGAGCAGTACTTC. Its protein product is CASTLSYEQYF.

The chain joins TRBV5-1 to TRBJ2-7; D not resolved. Per the germline V gene, CDR1 is SGHRS and CDR2 is YFSETQ. Trimming took off 3 bases at V and 2 bases at J, with 12 bases between the two ends. This CDR3 spans 14 amino acids. Here the CDR3 DNA reads TGCGCCAGCAGCTCAGTCAGTACCCCCTACGAGCAGTACTTC. Protein sequence: CASSSVSTPYEQYF.

In its sample, this clone was seen a few times. The chain employs TRBV5-4 and TRBJ2-7; 13 bases agree with TRBD2. The CDR3 totals 14 residues. V shed 9 bases, J shed 5 bases, and the junction held 8 bases outside the gene matches. CDR1 is SGHNT, CDR2 YYREEE, per germline (reference sequence). The CDR3, as DNA: TGTGCCACCAGGACTAGCGGGAGCCCCCACGAGCAGTACTTC. Residues: CATRTSGSPHEQYF.

This chain connects TRBV11-2 to TRBJ2-3; 8 bases agree with TRBD2. Trimming removed 1 base from V and 4 bases from J; junction bases left unmatched: 1. This CDR3 contains 14 residues. Germline values: CDR1 SGHAT, CDR2 FQNNGV. The CDR3 DNA reads as TGTGCCAGCAGCTTAGTCGGGGGGGCAGATACGCAGTATTTT. This codes for CASSLVGGADTQYF.

The V call is TRBV6-1, the J call TRBJ2-1; 7 positions agree with TRBD1. V trimming: 6 bases; J trimming: 9 bases; junction bases outside the gene matches: 5. The CDR3 length is 12 residues. The germline V gene has CDR1 MNHNS and CDR2 SASEGT. CDR3 nucleotide sequence: TGTGCCAGCAGCCCGACAGGGACTGAGCAGTTCTTC. Amino acid sequence: CASSPTGTEQFF.

This rearrangement joins TRBV28 to TRBJ2-7; 7 positions agree with TRBD1. CDR3 length equals 13 residues. Germline trimming cut 7 bases from V and 4 bases from J; bases unmatched to any gene: 7. CDR1 is MDHEN, CDR2 SYDVKM, per germline. DNA of the CDR3: TGTGCCAGCATCCGGACAGGCCCATACGAGCAGTACTTC. Translating gives CASIRTGPYEQYF. Looking up the rest from reference TRBV28 and TRBJ2-7 gives the full variable domain: DVKVTQSSRYLVKRTGEKVFLECVQDMDHENMFWYRQDPGLGLRLIYFSYDVKMKEKGDIPEGYSVSREKKERFSLILESASTNQTSMYLCASIRTGPYEQYFGPGTRLTVT.

The V call is TRBV7-9, the J call TRBJ2-5, with TRBD2 identical over 11 bases. Germline values: CDR1 SEHNR, CDR2 FQNEAQ (reference sequence). The CDR3 has 16 residues. Trimming cost V 4 bases and J 3 bases; bases outside gene matches: 7. CDR3 region: CASSSRTSGGKETQYF. Here the CDR3 DNA reads TGTGCCAGCAGCTCCCGAACTAGCGGGGGAAAAGAGACCCAGTACTTC.

The chain has TRBV9 and TRBJ2-5, with 9 bases aligning to TRBD1. The J call may be faulty, since TRBJ2-7 better matches the DNA end. This CDR3 comprises 16 residues. Germline values: CDR1 SGDLS, CDR2 YYNGEE. This CDR3 is CASSSLPGQGFSEQYF. The DNA of the CDR3 is TGTGCCAGCAGCTCCCTCCCGGGACAGGGATTCAGCGAGCAGTACTTC.

The CDR3, as DNA: TGTGCCAGCAGCTCGACAGGGCTGAACACTGAAGCTTTCTTT. It specifies CASSSTGLNTEAFF. The chain couples TRBV7-3 to TRBJ1-1, with 7 bases identical to TRBD1. Germline assignment: CDR1 SGHTA and CDR2 FQGTGA. V trimming: 4 bases; J trimming: 0 bases; junction bases outside the gene matches: 2. The CDR3 covers 14 residues.

The chain recombines TRBV5-4 with TRBJ2-1, with a weak D call TRBD2 (5 bases). V dropped 4 bases and J dropped 2 bases, with 13 bases sitting between them. The CDR3 sequence is 15 residues long. In germline, CDR1 is SGHNT, CDR2 YYREEE (reference sequence). Written as DNA, the CDR3 is TGTGCCAGCAGCCCGGGTAGAGCGGCCTACAATGAGCAGTTCTTC. It translates to CASSPGRAAYNEQFF.

The rearrangement uses TRBV6-5 and TRBJ2-1; 10 bases match TRBD2. Germline V gives CDR1 MNHEY, CDR2 SVGAGI. This CDR3 comprises 14 residues. The ends lost 6 bases at V and 4 bases at J; junction bases unmatched: 3. Here the CDR3 reads CASRLAGSYNEQFF. Written as DNA, the CDR3 is TGTGCCAGCAGACTAGCGGGGTCTTACAATGAGCAGTTCTTC.

The V and J genes are TRBV5-4 and TRBJ1-1, with 7 bases identical to TRBD1. The J segment lost 4 bases and the V segment lost 4 bases, leaving 10 bases of the junction unmatched. The CDR3 runs to 15 residues. From germline, CDR1 is SGHNT and CDR2 YYREEE (reference sequence). DNA for the CDR3: TGTGCCAGCAGCCTATCGACAGGGTCGGGCACTGAAGCTTTCTTT. Residues: CASSLSTGSGTEAFF.

CDR3 in amino acids: CASKIAGEIGELFF. The CDR3 region has the DNA TGTGCCAGCAAGATAGCGGGAGAGATCGGGGAGCTGTTTTTT. J is TRBJ2-2 and V is TRBV6-5; 9 bases are shared with TRBD2. J gave up 7 bases and V 7 bases, and 7 bases lay outside the gene matches. The CDR3 has 14 amino acids. The V gene's germline CDR1 is MNHEY and CDR2 SVGAGI.

The chain combines TRBV27 with TRBJ2-5; D remains ambiguous. Germline CDR1 and CDR2: MNHEY and SMNVEV (reference sequence). This CDR3 comprises 13 residues. Trimming shortened V by 2 bases and J by 2 bases, and 6 bases separated the two germline ends. CDR3 nucleotides: TGTGCCAGCAGTTTAGTCAGACAAGAGACCCAGTACTTC. The encoded protein is CASSLVRQETQYF.

CDR3: CASSLQGANTGELFF. CDR3 coding DNA: TGTGCCAGCAGCCTTCAGGGGGCGAACACCGGGGAGCTGTTTTTT. J is TRBJ2-2 and V is TRBV5-4, with TRBD1 matching 7 bases. This CDR3 is built from 15 residues. Germline lookup yields CDR1 SGHNT and CDR2 YYREEE (reference sequence). V trimming: 4 bases; J trimming: 0 bases; junction bases outside the gene matches: 3.

The V gene is TRBV13, the J gene TRBJ2-5; 9 bases agree with TRBD1. J was trimmed by 2 bases and V by 1 base; bases with no gene match: 2. CDR1 PRHDT and CDR2 FYEKMQ come from the germline V gene (reference sequence). This CDR3 has 15 amino acids. CDR3 region: CASSLEGQGQETQYF. The CDR3 bases are TGTGCCAGCAGCTTAGAGGGACAGGGACAAGAGACCCAGTACTTC. Looking up the rest from reference TRBV13 and TRBJ2-5 gives the full variable domain: AAGVIQSPRHLIKEKRETATLKCYPIPRHDTVYWYQQGPGQDPQFLISFYEKMQSDKGSIPDRFSAQQFSDYHSELNMSSLELGDSALYFCASSLEGQGQETQYFGPGTRLLVL.

This sequence joins TRBV10-3 and TRBJ1-1, with TRBD1 matching 9 bases. The CDR3 has 16 amino acids. Losses at the gene ends were 4 bases for V and 5 bases for J; bases not matched to a gene: 11. The germline CDR1 and CDR2 sequences are ENHRY and SYGVKD. CDR3 residues: CAISGRDRVSETEAFF. The CDR3 coding sequence is TGTGCCATCAGTGGTAGGGACAGGGTTAGTGAGACTGAAGCTTTCTTT.

The chain employs TRBV14 and TRBJ2-3, with TRBD2 matching 9 bases. The junction had 4 bases not matched to a gene; V was cut back by 4 bases and J by 2 bases. Germline V lookup: CDR1 SGHDN, CDR2 FVKESK. CDR3 length equals 15 residues. CDR3 in amino acids: CASSPSGETTDTQYF. CDR3 nucleotides: TGTGCCAGCAGCCCTAGCGGGGAGACCACAGATACGCAGTATTTT.

V usage is TRBV25-1 and J usage is TRBJ2-7; unclear D gene. Germline-derived CDR1 and CDR2 are MGHDK and SYGVNS. The CDR3 is made up of 12 amino acids. Trimming stripped 3 bases from V and 4 bases from J, with 7 bases between. CDR3 region: CASSDGQYEQYF. CDR3 sequence (DNA): TGTGCCAGCAGTGATGGGCAGTACGAGCAGTACTTC.

This sequence joins TRBV5-8 and TRBJ2-7; a possible D gene is TRBD1 (5 bases). The CDR3 is 14 amino acids. Deletions cut 0 bases from V and 2 bases from J, with 9 bases between. Per the germline V gene, CDR1 is SGHTS and CDR2 is YDEGEE. The chain's CDR3 is CASSLATETYEQYF. The CDR3, as DNA: TGTGCCAGCAGCTTGGCGACAGAGACCTACGAGCAGTACTTC.

This rearrangement joins TRBV29-1 to TRBJ1-4; possible D gene TRBD1, 6 bases. Between the trimmed V and J ends, which lost 6 bases and 5 bases, there was a span of 13 bases. The length of the CDR3 is 13 residues. CDR1 and CDR2 (germline): SQVTM, ANQGSEA. CDR3 DNA: TGCAGCGTCGCCCTTAGGGGGAATGAAAAACTGTTTTTT. Amino acids: CSVALRGNEKLFF. The full variable domain, in which reference TRBV29-1 and TRBJ1-4 provide the parts outside the CDR3, is SAVISQKPSRDICQRGTSLTIQCQVDSQVTMMFWYRQQPGQSLTLIATANQGSEATYESGFVIDKFPISRPNLTFSTLTVSNMSPEDSSIYLCSVALRGNEKLFFGSGTQLSVL.

The V gene is TRBV25-1, the J gene TRBJ2-1; 10 nucleotides agree with TRBD1. V was pared by 3 bases and J by 8 bases, with 7 bases of the junction left unmatched. Germline values: CDR1 MGHDK, CDR2 SYGVNS. The CDR3 has 15 amino acids. CDR3: CASSDPGQGLYEQFF. The CDR3 nucleotides read TGTGCCAGCAGTGATCCGGGACAGGGGTTATATGAGCAGTTCTTC.

This chain joins TRBV7-2 and TRBJ2-1, with 11 bases lining up with TRBD2. The ends lost 1 base at V and 6 bases at J; junction bases unmatched: 5. Germline V gene sequence: CDR1 SGHTA, CDR2 FQGNSA. There are 16 residues in the CDR3. Here the CDR3 reads CASSLELLAGGNEQFF. The CDR3 region has the DNA TGTGCCAGCAGCTTAGAGTTGCTAGCGGGGGGCAATGAGCAGTTCTTC.